This T cell receptor (beta chain) came from a study of T cell repertoires in cytomegalovirus infection. The CDR3 contains 14 residues. The germline CDR1 and CDR2 sequences are SQVTM and ANQGSEA. The V end was cut by 5 bases, the J end by 0 bases, with 13 bases between. Each CDR3 protein gets one entry after TCRdb re-called the reads with MiXCR. The table lists approximately 200,000 distinct CDR3 sequences, under 25% of them singletons, with about 18% in the top ten. This clonotype was seen a few times. The receptor was isolated from a human donor in good health (CMV status not recorded). Some clones in this sample may be carry-over from other donors' samples. The chain links TRBV29-1 to TRBJ1-1; the D gene is possibly TRBD1 (5 bases). What was sequenced was CD8+ T cells from PBMCs. This CDR3 is CSVQQADLNTEAFF. In DNA, the CDR3 is TGCAGCGTTCAACAGGCGGATTTGAACACTGAAGCTTTCTTT.